These 32 T cell receptor beta chains were sequenced from one sample in a study of T cell responses to AZD1222 COVID-19 vaccine. Method: immunoSEQ multiplex PCR; TCRdb's copy keeps in-frame clones and lacks some. The sample lists about 120,000 clones; more than 75% were seen once. This material consisted of peripheral blood, taken on day 0 of AZD1222 vaccination. These receptors were taken from an adult in good health.

This chain uses TRBV10-3 with TRBJ2-3; 7 bases fit TRBD2. With V trimmed by 4 bases and J by 3 bases, 4 bases remained unmatched. Germline-derived CDR1 and CDR2 are ENHRY and SYGVKD. This CDR3 is built from 14 residues. In DNA form, the CDR3 reads TGTGCCATCAGTGTCGGCGGGAGTACAGATACGCAGTATTTT. The encoded protein is CAISVGGSTDTQYF.

The chain couples TRBV6-5 to TRBJ1-2; no definite D call. This CDR3 is built from 13 residues. With 5 bases removed from V and 4 bases from J, the gap between germline ends came to 11 bases. Germline-derived CDR1 and CDR2 are MNHEY and SVGAGI. CDR3 in DNA: TGTGCCAGCAGTCCCGGGATATCCTATGGCTACACCTTC. It translates to CASSPGISYGYTF.

This chain links TRBV2 with TRBJ2-2, with 10 nucleotides matching TRBD2. The CDR3 is 16 amino acids. Trimming removed 5 bases from V and 0 bases from J; junction bases left unmatched: 3. CDR1 and CDR2 from the germline V gene are SNHLY and FYNNEI. The CDR3 sequence: CASSQLAGTNTGELFF. DNA for the CDR3: TGTGCCAGCAGTCAACTAGCGGGAACGAACACCGGGGAGCTGTTTTTT.

This clone has only a few counts. V gene TRBV28 combines with J gene TRBJ2-1; tentative D call: TRBD2 (6 bases). CDR1 and CDR2 from the germline V gene are MDHEN and SYDVKM. V was trimmed by 7 bases and J by 3 bases, leaving 13 bases between them. The length of the CDR3 is 14 residues. CDR3 in amino acids: CASNRRENYNEQFF. The CDR3 nucleotides read TGTGCCAGCAACCGACGGGAGAACTACAATGAGCAGTTCTTC. The full variable domain, its missing parts supplied by reference TRBV28 and TRBJ2-1, is DVKVTQSSRYLVKRTGEKVFLECVQDMDHENMFWYRQDPGLGLRLIYFSYDVKMKEKGDIPEGYSVSREKKERFSLILESASTNQTSMYLCASNRRENYNEQFFGPGTRLTVL.

The rearrangement links TRBV6-2 or TRBV6-3 to TRBJ2-1, with 9 bases that match TRBD2. Trimming cost V 4 bases and J 12 bases; bases outside gene matches: 4. CDR1 and CDR2 from the germline V gene are MNHEY and SVGEGT. The CDR3 contains 12 residues. CDR3 amino acids: CASSSSGRRQFF. The CDR3 DNA reads as TGTGCCAGCAGTTCGAGCGGGAGGCGGCAGTTCTTC.

This clone was seen a few times. The chain is built from TRBV6-5 and TRBJ1-3, with D possibly TRBD1 on 5 matching bases. The V end lost 4 bases, the J end lost 0 bases, and 7 bases lay between the germline ends. The CDR3 has 14 residues. Looked up from germline, CDR1 is MNHEY and CDR2 is SVGAGI. The CDR3 coding sequence is TGTGCCAGCAGTTCGACAGTCTCTGGAAACACCATATATTTT. This sequence encodes CASSSTVSGNTIYF.

This sequence joins TRBV6-5 and TRBJ1-4; D is unresolved. Trimming shortened V by 8 bases and J by 3 bases, and 16 bases separated the two germline ends. Germline CDR1 MNHEY, CDR2 SVGAGI. The CDR3 length is 15 residues. Here the CDR3 DNA reads TGTGCCAGCCAGAAGGCGGCCTTATCTAATGAAAAACTGTTTTTT. It encodes CASQKAALSNEKLFF.

The gene calls are TRBV5-4 and TRBJ2-2, with a possible D match to TRBD2 (6 bases). V was pared by 4 bases and J by 3 bases, with 16 bases between. Per the germline V gene, CDR1 is SGHNT and CDR2 is YYREEE (reference sequence). The CDR3 runs to 16 residues. The CDR3 DNA sequence: TGTGCCAGCAGCCCCCGGTCGGCTAGCGACACCGGGGAGCTGTTTTTT. Protein: CASSPRSASDTGELFF.

The chain joins TRBV6-5 to TRBJ2-3; 12 nucleotides agree with TRBD2. Trimming removed 6 bases from V and 4 bases from J; junction bases left unmatched: 5. The CDR3 sequence is 15 residues long. Germline-derived CDR1 and CDR2 are MNHEY and SVGAGI. The CDR3: CASSFLAGGSDTQYF. The CDR3, as DNA: TGTGCCAGCAGCTTTCTAGCGGGAGGGTCAGATACGCAGTATTTT.

The chain links TRBV7-2 to TRBJ1-5; possible D gene TRBD1, 5 bases. Germline CDR1 and CDR2: SGHTA and FQGNSA. CDR3 length: 14 residues. The ends were cut back, 7 bases at V and 9 bases at J, with 19 bases in the middle. CDR3 region: CASTSGTGGRPQHF. The CDR3 nucleotides read TGTGCCAGCACCTCCGGGACGGGGGGAAGGCCCCAGCATTTT.

The chain is built from TRBV4-3 and TRBJ2-1; possible D gene TRBD2, 5 bases. V lost 4 bases and J lost 6, with 13 bases in between. Germline V gene data show CDR1 as LGHNA and CDR2 as YSLEER. The CDR3 has 14 residues. This chain's CDR3 is CASSLLGGSNEQFF. The DNA of the CDR3 is TGCGCCAGCAGCCTACTCGGTGGGAGCAATGAGCAGTTCTTC.

The chain recombines TRBV9 with TRBJ2-1; 15 nucleotides line up with TRBD2. V shed 4 bases and J 6 bases; nucleotides not matched to a gene: 5. The CDR3 extends over 16 amino acids. Germline loops: CDR1 SGDLS, CDR2 YYNGEE. The CDR3: CASSPRTSGGANEQFF. The CDR3 DNA follows: TGTGCCAGCAGCCCGCGGACTAGCGGGGGGGCCAATGAGCAGTTCTTC. The whole variable domain, remainder taken from reference TRBV9 and TRBJ2-1, is DSGVTQTPKHLITATGQRVTLRCSPRSGDLSVYWYQQSLDQGLQFLIQYYNGEERAKGNILERFSAQQFPDLHSELNLSSLELGDSALYFCASSPRTSGGANEQFFGPGTRLTVL.

The V and J genes are TRBV6-5 and TRBJ1-2; 7 bases are shared with TRBD1. Germline CDR1 reads MNHEY; CDR2 reads SVGAGI. The CDR3 has 14 amino acids. J lost 2 bases, V lost 8 bases, and 8 bases had no gene match. The CDR3 DNA follows: TGTGCCAGCCTTGGGACAGTACTAAACTATGGCTACACCTTC. The encoded protein is CASLGTVLNYGYTF.

V is TRBV6-5 and J is TRBJ2-3; D ambiguous. The ends were cut back, 6 bases at V and 0 bases at J, with 13 bases in the middle. The CDR3 covers 15 residues. Per the germline V gene, CDR1 is MNHEY and CDR2 is SVGAGI. The CDR3 spells CASSAEAASTDTQYF. CDR3 bases: TGTGCCAGCAGCGCGGAAGCCGCTAGCACAGATACGCAGTATTTT.

The V call is TRBV19, the J call TRBJ1-1; D remains ambiguous. The CDR3 is 13 amino acids. V was pared by 0 bases and J by 4 bases, with 6 bases between. CDR1 and CDR2 from the germline V gene are LNHDA and SQIVND (reference sequence). CDR3: CASSIDVPTEAFF. The CDR3 DNA reads TGTGCCAGTAGTATAGATGTACCCACTGAAGCTTTCTTT.

This chain uses TRBV19 with TRBJ2-3, with TRBD2 as a possible D gene (6 bases). Germline V lookup: CDR1 LNHDA, CDR2 SQIVND (reference sequence). The CDR3 runs 14 residues. V was cut by 3 bases and J by 7 bases, with 14 bases left in between. The CDR3 here is CASSIDKRGYTQYF. CDR3 nucleotide sequence: TGTGCCAGTAGTATCGATAAACGGGGGTATACGCAGTATTTT. The full variable domain, in which reference TRBV19 and TRBJ2-3 provide the parts outside the CDR3, is DGGITQSPKYLFRKEGQNVTLSCEQNLNHDAMYWYRQDPGQGLRLIYYSQIVNDFQKGDIAEGYSVSREKKESFPLTVTSAQKNPTAFYLCASSIDKRGYTQYFGPGTRLTVL.

This rearrangement joins TRBV5-1 to TRBJ2-1, with 9 bases lining up with TRBD1. CDR1 is SGHRS, CDR2 YFSETQ, per germline. The CDR3 totals 20 residues. V shed 4 bases and J 1 base; nucleotides not matched to a gene: 18. CDR3 sequence: CASSQPPGQGGSGSYNEQFF. DNA of the CDR3: TGCGCCAGCAGCCAGCCCCCGGGACAGGGAGGGTCGGGGTCCTACAATGAGCAGTTCTTC.

A single count supports this clone. The V call is TRBV7-9, the J call TRBJ2-2, with 7 bases that match TRBD2. With V trimmed by 1 base and J by 2 bases, 4 bases remained unmatched. This CDR3 spans 16 amino acids. The V gene's germline CDR1 is SEHNR and CDR2 FQNEAQ (reference sequence). DNA for the CDR3: TGTGCCAGCAGCTTAGGCGGGGGTTTCAACACCGGGGAGCTGTTTTTT. This encodes CASSLGGGFNTGELFF.

J is TRBJ2-3 and V is TRBV2, with a weak D call TRBD2 (6 bases). V lost 6 bases and J lost 0, with 10 bases in between. The length of the CDR3 is 14 residues. The germline V gene has CDR1 SNHLY and CDR2 FYNNEI. The CDR3 region has the DNA TGTGCCAGCAGGCCGGGACTTAGCACAGATACGCAGTATTTT. This sequence encodes CASRPGLSTDTQYF.

The chain recombines TRBV19 with TRBJ1-4; D is undetermined. With 1 base removed from V and 6 bases from J, the gap between germline ends came to 12 bases. Germline assignment: CDR1 LNHDA and CDR2 SQIVND (reference sequence). The CDR3 is 15 amino acids. CDR3 residues: CASSIVGGFDEKLFF. The CDR3 bases are TGTGCCAGTAGTATAGTCGGAGGGTTTGATGAAAAACTGTTTTTT.

The chain uses TRBV11-2 and TRBJ2-3, with no clear D. This CDR3 has 13 residues. V was clipped by 5 bases and J by 1 base, with 7 bases between them. The germline CDR1 and CDR2 sequences are SGHAT and FQNNGV. As DNA, the CDR3 is TGTGCCAGCAGCCCCAAGGGCACAGATACGCAGTATTTT. It specifies CASSPKGTDTQYF.

A word on this clone: The sample holds other DNA sequences that translate to the same CDR3. The J gene is TRBJ1-4, the V gene TRBV3-1 (or the pseudogene TRBV3-2); D call uncertain. This CDR3 region has 13 residues. Trimming pared 6 bases from V and 0 bases from J, leaving 5 bases between. Germline V gene data show CDR1 as LGHDT and CDR2 as YNNKEL (reference sequence). The CDR3 region is CASSQATNEKLFF. CDR3 nucleotides: TGTGCCAGCAGTCAGGCAACTAATGAAAAACTGTTTTTT.

The chain couples TRBV30 to TRBJ2-2, with D uncertain. CDR3 length equals 13 residues. In germline, CDR1 is GTSNPN, CDR2 SVGIG (reference sequence). Trimming removed 1 base at V and 3 bases at J, with 6 bases between. The CDR3 DNA reads TGTGCCTGGAGTGGGCAGTACACCGGGGAGCTGTTTTTT. Translated, it gives CAWSGQYTGELFF.

The J gene is TRBJ2-2, the V gene TRBV19; 12 nucleotides align to TRBD1. The V segment lost 1 base and the J segment 7 bases; nucleotides outside the gene matches: 7. CDR3 size: 17 residues. In germline, CDR1 is LNHDA, CDR2 SQIVND (reference sequence). CDR3 in DNA: TGTGCCAGTAGTATAGTTGGGGACAGGGGGCACGGCGGGGAGCTGTTTTTT. Translating it yields CASSIVGDRGHGGELFF.

The J gene is TRBJ1-6, the V gene TRBV28; TRBD1 might be the D (6 bases). Germline V lookup: CDR1 MDHEN, CDR2 SYDVKM. V lost 7 bases, J lost 3 bases, and 19 bases lay in between. This CDR3 spans 17 amino acids. The CDR3 loop is CASTGAAGGNYNSPLHF. For the CDR3, the DNA is TGTGCCAGCACGGGGGCGGCGGGCGGGAACTATAATTCACCCCTCCACTTT. Complete variable domain (other parts from reference TRBV28 and TRBJ1-6): DVKVTQSSRYLVKRTGEKVFLECVQDMDHENMFWYRQDPGLGLRLIYFSYDVKMKEKGDIPEGYSVSREKKERFSLILESASTNQTSMYLCASTGAAGGNYNSPLHFGNGTRLTVT.

This chain joins TRBV10-3 and TRBJ1-2; 7 bases match TRBD1. The germline gives CDR1 ENHRY, CDR2 SYGVKD. Germline trimming cut 0 bases from V and 4 bases from J; bases unmatched to any gene: 5. The CDR3 runs 15 residues. CDR3: CAISESEGQLYGYTF. As DNA, the CDR3 is TGTGCCATCAGTGAGTCCGAGGGACAGCTCTATGGCTACACCTTC.

The V and J genes are TRBV5-6 and TRBJ1-1; D might be TRBD1 (6 bases). Germline lookup yields CDR1 SGHDT and CDR2 YYEEEE. This CDR3 has 14 amino acids. V was trimmed by 0 bases and J by 6 bases, leaving 12 bases between them. This chain's CDR3 is CASSLARGAAEAFF. The CDR3 DNA reads TGTGCCAGCAGCTTGGCCCGGGGGGCCGCTGAAGCTTTCTTT.

The rearrangement uses TRBV6-2 or TRBV6-3 and TRBJ2-1; TRBD2 agrees at 7 bases. This CDR3 spans 16 amino acids. After removal of 6 bases from V and 4 bases from J, the junction contained 12 bases not matched to a gene. CDR1 is MNHEY, CDR2 SVGEGT, per germline. CDR3 coding DNA: TGTGCCAGCAGCACTAGTGGAGGACTAGGATACAATGAGCAGTTCTTC. Translating it yields CASSTSGGLGYNEQFF.

The chain has TRBV9 and TRBJ1-1; D might be TRBD1 (5 bases). The CDR3 has 15 residues. V was clipped by 0 bases and J by 0 bases, with 9 bases between them. Germline V gene lookup returns CDR1 SGDLS and CDR2 YYNGEE. The DNA for the CDR3 is TGTGCCAGCAGCGTAGGGGGGGTGATGAACACTGAAGCTTTCTTT. This sequence encodes CASSVGGVMNTEAFF.

This clone has a handful of counts. The genes are TRBV6-1 and TRBJ2-1; tentative D call: TRBD2 (6 bases). The ends were cut back, 1 base at V and 7 bases at J, with 14 bases in the middle. The CDR3 has 15 amino acids. CDR1 and CDR2 (germline): MNHNS, SASEGT. The CDR3 protein is CASSEGPSRGNEQFF. For the CDR3, the DNA is TGTGCCAGCAGTGAAGGGCCTAGCCGGGGGAATGAGCAGTTCTTC.

The chain employs TRBV30 and TRBJ1-5; D is ambiguous. Per the germline V gene, CDR1 is GTSNPN and CDR2 is SVGIG (reference sequence). The CDR3 loop spans 12 amino acids. V lost 2 bases and J 5 bases, leaving 7 bases between the germline ends. DNA of the CDR3: TGTGCCTGGAGTCCTGGGGATCAGCCCCAGCATTTT. Translating gives CAWSPGDQPQHF.

On this clone itself: This same CDR3 is encoded by further DNA sequences in the sample. The chain recombines TRBV3-1 (or the pseudogene TRBV3-2) with TRBJ2-5, with a tentative D call TRBD2 (6 bases). The CDR3 has 14 residues. Germline CDR1 reads LGHDT; CDR2 reads YNNKEL (reference sequence). Trimming pared 4 bases from V and 1 base from J, leaving 10 bases between. CDR3 nucleotide sequence: TGTGCCAGCAGCCCCGGCGGGGCCCAAGAGACCCAGTACTTC. Translated, it gives CASSPGGAQETQYF.